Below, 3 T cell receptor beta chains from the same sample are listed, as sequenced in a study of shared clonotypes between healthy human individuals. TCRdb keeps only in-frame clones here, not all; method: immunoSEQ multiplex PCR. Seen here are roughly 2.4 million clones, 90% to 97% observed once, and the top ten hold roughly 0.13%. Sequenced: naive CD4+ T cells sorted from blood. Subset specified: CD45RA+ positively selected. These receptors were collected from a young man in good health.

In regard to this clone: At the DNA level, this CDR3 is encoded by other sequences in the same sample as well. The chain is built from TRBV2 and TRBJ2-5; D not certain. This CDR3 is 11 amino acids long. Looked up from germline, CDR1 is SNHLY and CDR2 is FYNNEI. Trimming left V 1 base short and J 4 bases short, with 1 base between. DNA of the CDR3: TGTGCCAGCAGTGAAGGAGAGACCCAGTACTTC. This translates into CASSEGETQYF.

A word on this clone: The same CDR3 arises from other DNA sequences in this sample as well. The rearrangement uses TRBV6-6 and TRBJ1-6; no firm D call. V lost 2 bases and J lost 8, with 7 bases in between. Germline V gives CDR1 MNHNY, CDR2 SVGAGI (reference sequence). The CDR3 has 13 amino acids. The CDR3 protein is CASSYVGDSPLHF. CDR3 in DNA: TGTGCCAGCAGTTACGTGGGAGATTCACCCCTCCACTTT.

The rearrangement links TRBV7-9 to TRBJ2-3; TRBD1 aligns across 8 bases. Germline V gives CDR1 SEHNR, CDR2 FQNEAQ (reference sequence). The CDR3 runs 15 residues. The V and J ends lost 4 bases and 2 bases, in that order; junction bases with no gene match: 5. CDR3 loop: CASSSRTGNTDTQYF. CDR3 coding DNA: TGTGCCAGCAGCTCAAGGACAGGGAACACAGATACGCAGTATTTT.